Listed below are T cell receptor beta chains from one sample, sequenced in a study of T and B cells in COVID-19 patients. TCRdb passed the multiplex PCR reads through MiXCR, listing each CDR3 protein once. Among roughly 3,800 distinct CDR3 sequences listed, about 28% were seen once. The sample taken for sequencing was blood. These receptors were obtained from a human donor with active COVID-19. The donor label of this sample is uncertain. CDR3s include the opening cysteine and the closing phenylalanine or tryptophan. D genes are given only for firm matches. Some rows have no size entry. The others give once, few or many, or a class for an expanded clone.

j_gene: TRBJ1-1; d_gene: NA; len: 12; abundance: NA; v_gene: TRBV5-6; CDR3nt: TGTGCCAGCAGCGTAGGCAGCACTGAAGCTTTCTTT; CDR3aa: CASSVGSTEAFF
j_gene: TRBJ2-3; d_gene: TRBD2; len: 17; abundance: medium-sized; v_gene: TRBV5-4; CDR3nt: TGTGCCAGCAGCTTGAGGGCGGGGGTAGGGAGCACAGATACGCAGTATTTT; CDR3aa: CASSLRAGVGSTDTQYF
j_gene: TRBJ2-3; d_gene: TRBD2; len: 14; abundance: medium-sized; v_gene: TRBV5-6; CDR3nt: TGTGCCAGCAGCCTGCGGGGGATCACAGATACGCAGTATTTT; CDR3aa: CASSLRGITDTQYF
j_gene: TRBJ1-1; d_gene: NA; len: 15; abundance: NA; v_gene: TRBV20-1; CDR3nt: TGCAGTGCTAGAGACCCTAAGACAGGGAACACTGAAGCTTTCTTT; CDR3aa: CSARDPKTGNTEAFF
j_gene: TRBJ2-3; d_gene: NA; len: 13; abundance: medium-sized; v_gene: TRBV19; CDR3nt: TGTGCCAGTAGTGGCCTAAGCACAGATACGCAGTATTTT; CDR3aa: CASSGLSTDTQYF
j_gene: TRBJ2-3; d_gene: NA; len: 13; abundance: NA; v_gene: TRBV7-2; CDR3nt: TGTGCCAGCAGCTTAGTGGGCACAGATACGCAGTATTTT; CDR3aa: CASSLVGTDTQYF
j_gene: TRBJ1-2; d_gene: TRBD1; len: 14; abundance: NA; v_gene: TRBV18; CDR3nt: TGTGCCAGCTCATTCGGACAGGGCTCGGATGGCTACACCTTC; CDR3aa: CASSFGQGSDGYTF
j_gene: TRBJ1-5; d_gene: NA; len: 15; abundance: NA; v_gene: TRBV7-2; CDR3nt: TGTGCCAGCAGCTTAGGCAGCCAGACCAATCAGCCCCAGCATTTT; CDR3aa: CASSLGSQTNQPQHF
j_gene: TRBJ2-5; d_gene: NA; len: 13; abundance: few; v_gene: TRBV7-9; CDR3nt: TGTGCCAGCAGCTTAGGGGGGCCGGAGACCCAGTACTTC; CDR3aa: CASSLGGPETQYF
j_gene: TRBJ1-5; d_gene: NA; len: 15; abundance: NA; v_gene: TRBV5-4; CDR3nt: TGTGCCAGCAGCTTGGAGGCGCTTGGCAATCAGCCCCAGCATTTT; CDR3aa: CASSLEALGNQPQHF
j_gene: TRBJ1-2; d_gene: TRBD1; len: 13; abundance: few; v_gene: TRBV10-3; CDR3nt: TGTGCCATCAGTGGACAGGGGAACTATGGCTACACCTTC; CDR3aa: CAISGQGNYGYTF
j_gene: TRBJ2-2; d_gene: NA; len: 14; abundance: medium-sized; v_gene: TRBV6-5; CDR3nt: TGTGCCACCCCCCCCAGTGCGAACACCGGGGAGCTGTTTTTT; CDR3aa: CATPPSANTGELFF
j_gene: TRBJ2-5; d_gene: TRBD1; len: 18; abundance: medium-sized; v_gene: TRBV27; CDR3nt: TGTGCCAGCAGTTCAGCCCCATCCGGGACAGGAGTTTTGGAGACCCAGTACTTC; CDR3aa: CASSSAPSGTGVLETQYF
j_gene: TRBJ2-7; d_gene: NA; len: 14; abundance: NA; v_gene: TRBV5-6; CDR3nt: TGTGCCAGCAGCTTGTATGACCTATCCTACGAGCAGTACTTC; CDR3aa: CASSLYDLSYEQYF
j_gene: TRBJ2-2; d_gene: NA; len: 13; abundance: NA; v_gene: TRBV5-1; CDR3nt: TGCGCCAGCAGCTTGGATGGGGGCGGGGAGCTGTTTTTT; CDR3aa: CASSLDGGGELFF
j_gene: TRBJ2-3; d_gene: NA; len: 14; abundance: NA; v_gene: TRBV11-2; CDR3nt: TGTGCCAGCAGCGGACGGACCCGCACAGATACGCAGTATTTT; CDR3aa: CASSGRTRTDTQYF
j_gene: TRBJ1-1; d_gene: TRBD1; len: 15; abundance: few; v_gene: TRBV29-1; CDR3nt: TGCAGCGTTTCCGGGACAGGGGGCGTGAACACTGAAGCTTTCTTT; CDR3aa: CSVSGTGGVNTEAFF
j_gene: TRBJ1-1; d_gene: TRBD1; len: 16; abundance: NA; v_gene: TRBV4-1; CDR3nt: TGCGCCAGCAGCCATGCCTCCGGGACAGCTAACACTGAAGCTTTCTTT; CDR3aa: CASSHASGTANTEAFF
j_gene: TRBJ2-7; d_gene: TRBD2; len: 15; abundance: NA; v_gene: TRBV5-6; CDR3nt: TGTGCCAGCAGCCCTGACCGGGGGGGGTCCTACGAGCAGTACTTC; CDR3aa: CASSPDRGGSYEQYF
j_gene: TRBJ1-4; d_gene: TRBD1; len: 17; abundance: few; v_gene: TRBV5-8; CDR3nt: TGTGCCAGCAGCTTTGGGTTACAGGGGCCGAAGGATGAAAAACTGTTTTTT; CDR3aa: CASSFGLQGPKDEKLFF
j_gene: TRBJ1-2; d_gene: NA; len: 15; abundance: medium-sized; v_gene: TRBV18; CDR3nt: TGTGCCAGCTCACCACCCGCGCGGGGAGACTATGGCTACACCTTC; CDR3aa: CASSPPARGDYGYTF
j_gene: TRBJ2-7; d_gene: NA; len: 10; abundance: medium-sized; v_gene: TRBV10-3; CDR3nt: TGTGCCATCGGGACGGCCGAGCAGTACTTC; CDR3aa: CAIGTAEQYF
j_gene: TRBJ2-7; d_gene: NA; len: 14; abundance: few; v_gene: TRBV7-2; CDR3nt: TGTGCCAGCAGCTTACTCCAGACTTACTACGAGCAGTACTTC; CDR3aa: CASSLLQTYYEQYF
j_gene: TRBJ2-5; d_gene: NA; len: 16; abundance: once; v_gene: TRBV25-1; CDR3nt: TGTGCCAGCAGTGGCAACCGGGCCCCACGGGAGGAGACCCAGTACTTC; CDR3aa: CASSGNRAPREETQYF
j_gene: TRBJ1-1; d_gene: NA; len: 15; abundance: medium-sized; v_gene: TRBV19; CDR3nt: TGTGCCAGTAGGTCGGGAGACCGGGGAGGGCCTGAAGCTTTCTTT; CDR3aa: CASRSGDRGGPEAFF
j_gene: TRBJ1-6; d_gene: NA; len: 15; abundance: few; v_gene: TRBV5-1; CDR3nt: TGCGCCAGCAGCTCGTCCGCAGGGGCGCGTTCACCCCTCCACTTT; CDR3aa: CASSSSAGARSPLHF
j_gene: TRBJ1-2; d_gene: TRBD1; len: 12; abundance: medium-sized; v_gene: TRBV19; CDR3nt: TGTGCCGTTGAGGGGGCGGACTATGGCTACACCTTC; CDR3aa: CAVEGADYGYTF
j_gene: TRBJ2-7; d_gene: NA; len: 15; abundance: medium-sized; v_gene: TRBV18; CDR3nt: TGTGCCAGCTCACCACCAGCTAGGGCCTCCTACGAGCAGTACTTC; CDR3aa: CASSPPARASYEQYF
j_gene: TRBJ1-1; d_gene: NA; len: 13; abundance: few; v_gene: TRBV27; CDR3nt: TGTGCCAGCACCGACGGGATGAACACTGAAGCTTTCTTT; CDR3aa: CASTDGMNTEAFF
j_gene: TRBJ2-7; d_gene: NA; len: 14; abundance: NA; v_gene: TRBV6-1; CDR3nt: TGTGCCAGCAGAATTTCCGGGACTTCCTACGAGCAGTACTTC; CDR3aa: CASRISGTSYEQYF
j_gene: TRBJ1-2; d_gene: NA; len: 16; abundance: few; v_gene: TRBV5-6; CDR3nt: TGTGCCAGCAGCTTGGGGATTGCTATATGGGGCAATGGCTACACCTTC; CDR3aa: CASSLGIAIWGNGYTF
j_gene: TRBJ1-2; d_gene: TRBD1; len: 16; abundance: medium-sized; v_gene: TRBV19; CDR3nt: TGTGCCAGTAGTATGCGAGTCGGGACAGGGGGCAGGGGCTACACCTTC; CDR3aa: CASSMRVGTGGRGYTF
j_gene: TRBJ2-1; d_gene: NA; len: 11; abundance: few; v_gene: TRBV29-1; CDR3nt: TGCAGCGTCCTCTCCTACAATGAGCAGTTCTTC; CDR3aa: CSVLSYNEQFF
j_gene: TRBJ2-1; d_gene: TRBD1; len: 15; abundance: NA; v_gene: TRBV7-9; CDR3nt: TGTGCCAGCAGCTTAGGTGAGGGGGCGCGCAATGAGCAGTTCTTC; CDR3aa: CASSLGEGARNEQFF
j_gene: TRBJ1-6; d_gene: NA; len: 14; abundance: NA; v_gene: TRBV2; CDR3nt: TGTGCCAGCAGTTTACAGGGAGATAATTCACCCCTCCACTTT; CDR3aa: CASSLQGDNSPLHF
j_gene: TRBJ2-3; d_gene: TRBD2; len: 17; abundance: NA; v_gene: TRBV5-6; CDR3nt: TGTGCCAGCAGCTTAGCGCTGGGGCGGGGGGCAGGGGATACGCAGTATTTT; CDR3aa: CASSLALGRGAGDTQYF
j_gene: TRBJ1-2; d_gene: TRBD1; len: 15; abundance: NA; v_gene: TRBV6-5; CDR3nt: TGTGCCAGCAGTGAAGCTGGGACAGCTCGCTATGGCTACACCTTC; CDR3aa: CASSEAGTARYGYTF
j_gene: TRBJ2-7; d_gene: NA; len: 13; abundance: NA; v_gene: TRBV6-2/TRBV6-3; CDR3nt: TGTGCCAGCAGTTTGGGACACCAACACGAGCAGTACTTC; CDR3aa: CASSLGHQHEQYF
j_gene: TRBJ1-5; d_gene: TRBD1; len: 18; abundance: medium-sized; v_gene: TRBV19; CDR3nt: TGTGCCAGTAGCAAAGACCGGGACAGGGGATCGGGCAATCAGCCCCAGCATTTT; CDR3aa: CASSKDRDRGSGNQPQHF
j_gene: TRBJ2-2; d_gene: NA; len: 16; abundance: many; v_gene: TRBV20-1; CDR3nt: TGCAGTGCTAGAGACCCACAGCGCGCGAACACCGGGGAGCTGTTTTTT; CDR3aa: CSARDPQRANTGELFF
j_gene: TRBJ2-2; d_gene: TRBD1; len: 15; abundance: NA; v_gene: TRBV5-1; CDR3nt: TGCGCCAGCAGCTTGGCGACAGGGCGGACCGGGGAGCTGTTTTTT; CDR3aa: CASSLATGRTGELFF
j_gene: TRBJ2-3; d_gene: NA; len: 16; abundance: NA; v_gene: TRBV5-1; CDR3nt: TGCGCCAGCAGCTTGGGACAGGTTGGGCCCCCAGATACGCAGTATTTT; CDR3aa: CASSLGQVGPPDTQYF
j_gene: TRBJ1-5; d_gene: TRBD1; len: 15; abundance: once; v_gene: TRBV2; CDR3nt: TGTGCCAGCAGCCAGCAGGGGGCATATAGTCAGCCCCAGCATTTT; CDR3aa: CASSQQGAYSQPQHF
j_gene: TRBJ1-5; d_gene: TRBD1; len: 18; abundance: medium-sized; v_gene: TRBV19; CDR3nt: TGTGCCAGTAGGAGGAGGGACAGGGGGCATACGGGCAATCAGCCCCAGCATTTT; CDR3aa: CASRRRDRGHTGNQPQHF
j_gene: TRBJ1-1; d_gene: NA; len: 12; abundance: NA; v_gene: TRBV10-1; CDR3nt: TGCGCCAGCAGTGAGGGGAGGACTGAAGCTTTCTTT; CDR3aa: CASSEGRTEAFF
j_gene: TRBJ2-7; d_gene: TRBD1; len: 17; abundance: NA; v_gene: TRBV12-3/TRBV12-4; CDR3nt: TGTGCCAGCAGCCGACAGGGGCCCGGGACTTCGGGATACGAGCAGTACTTC; CDR3aa: CASSRQGPGTSGYEQYF
j_gene: TRBJ1-1; d_gene: TRBD1; len: 13; abundance: NA; v_gene: TRBV6-5; CDR3nt: TGTGCCAGCAGCAGGGACAGGGGGGCAAAAGCTTTCTTT; CDR3aa: CASSRDRGAKAFF
j_gene: TRBJ2-1; d_gene: NA; len: 14; abundance: medium-sized; v_gene: TRBV5-4; CDR3nt: TGTGCCAGCAGCTTGCGACAGGTCTACAATGAGCAGTTCTTC; CDR3aa: CASSLRQVYNEQFF
j_gene: TRBJ2-5; d_gene: TRBD2; len: 15; abundance: medium-sized; v_gene: TRBV5-4; CDR3nt: TGTGCCAGCAGCTTGGGGACTAGCGGAACAGAGACCCAGTACTTC; CDR3aa: CASSLGTSGTETQYF
j_gene: TRBJ2-2; d_gene: NA; len: 13; abundance: NA; v_gene: TRBV7-2; CDR3nt: TGTGCCAGCAGCTGGACCAAGACCGGGGAGCTGTTTTTT; CDR3aa: CASSWTKTGELFF
j_gene: TRBJ1-1; d_gene: NA; len: 11; abundance: medium-sized; v_gene: TRBV29-1; CDR3nt: TGCAGCGTTAATAGGAACACTGAAGCTTTCTTT; CDR3aa: CSVNRNTEAFF
j_gene: TRBJ1-2; d_gene: NA; len: 13; abundance: NA; v_gene: TRBV29-1; CDR3nt: TGCAGCGTCCCTCGGATAGCTAACTATGGCTACACCTTC; CDR3aa: CSVPRIANYGYTF
j_gene: TRBJ1-2; d_gene: TRBD1; len: 15; abundance: medium-sized; v_gene: TRBV19; CDR3nt: TGTGCCAGTAGTGGGGGAACAGGGGGCAAGTTTGGCTACACCTTC; CDR3aa: CASSGGTGGKFGYTF
j_gene: TRBJ1-1; d_gene: NA; len: 13; abundance: few; v_gene: TRBV10-3; CDR3nt: TGTGCCATCAGTGGCAAGGGGGACACTGAAGCTTTCTTT; CDR3aa: CAISGKGDTEAFF